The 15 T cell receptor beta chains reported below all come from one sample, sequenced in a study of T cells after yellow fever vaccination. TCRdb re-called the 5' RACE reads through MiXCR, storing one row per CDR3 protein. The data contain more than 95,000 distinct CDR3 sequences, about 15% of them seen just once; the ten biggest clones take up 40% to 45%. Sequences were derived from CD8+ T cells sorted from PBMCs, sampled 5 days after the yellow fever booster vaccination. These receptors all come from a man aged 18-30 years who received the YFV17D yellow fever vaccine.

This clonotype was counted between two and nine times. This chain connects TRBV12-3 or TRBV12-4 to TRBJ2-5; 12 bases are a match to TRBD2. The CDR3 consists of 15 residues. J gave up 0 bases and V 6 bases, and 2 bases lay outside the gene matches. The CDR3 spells CASSWTSGDQETQYF. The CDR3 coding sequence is TGTGCCAGCAGCTGGACTAGCGGGGACCAAGAGACCCAGTACTTC.

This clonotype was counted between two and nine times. The CDR3 loop reads CASSRPSGGYEQYF. CDR3 nucleotides: TGTGCCAGCAGCCGCCCTAGCGGGGGTTACGAGCAGTACTTC. The chain joins TRBV11-2 to TRBJ2-7, with 10 bases aligning to TRBD2. This CDR3 is 14 amino acids long. Trimming took 5 bases from V and 4 from J; bases not matched to a gene: 5. Germline lookup yields CDR1 SGHAT and CDR2 FQNNGV.

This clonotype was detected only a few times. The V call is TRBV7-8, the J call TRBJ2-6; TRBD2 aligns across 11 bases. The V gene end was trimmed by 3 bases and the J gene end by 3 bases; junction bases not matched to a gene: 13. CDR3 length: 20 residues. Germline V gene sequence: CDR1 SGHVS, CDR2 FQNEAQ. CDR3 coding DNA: TGTGCCAGCAGCTTTCGGGCCTTAGCGGGGGGGCCCGGTGGGGCCAACGTCCTGACTTTC. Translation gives CASSFRALAGGPGGANVLTF.

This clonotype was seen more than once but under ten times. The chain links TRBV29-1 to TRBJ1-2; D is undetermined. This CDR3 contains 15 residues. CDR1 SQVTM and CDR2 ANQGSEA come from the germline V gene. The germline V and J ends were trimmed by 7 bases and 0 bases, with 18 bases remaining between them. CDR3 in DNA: TGCAGCGCTGGGGAGGTTCTCCCAGCTAACTATGGCTACACCTTC. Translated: CSAGEVLPANYGYTF.

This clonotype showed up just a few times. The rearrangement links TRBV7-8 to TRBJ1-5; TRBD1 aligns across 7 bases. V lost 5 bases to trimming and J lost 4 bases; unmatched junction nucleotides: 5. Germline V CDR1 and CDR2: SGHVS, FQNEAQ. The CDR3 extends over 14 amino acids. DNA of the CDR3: TGTGCCAGCAGCACGGGACAGAGAAATCAGCCCCAGCATTTT. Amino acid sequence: CASSTGQRNQPQHF.

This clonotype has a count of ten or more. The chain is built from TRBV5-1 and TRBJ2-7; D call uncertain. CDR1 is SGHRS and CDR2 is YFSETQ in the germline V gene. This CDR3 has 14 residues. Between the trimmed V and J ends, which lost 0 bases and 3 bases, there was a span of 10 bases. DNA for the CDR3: TGCGCCAGCAGCTTGGCTGGTGGGCTCTACGAGCAGTACTTC. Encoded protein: CASSLAGGLYEQYF. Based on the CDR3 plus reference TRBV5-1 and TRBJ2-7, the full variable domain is KAGVTQTPRYLIKTRGQQVTLSCSPISGHRSVSWYQQTPGQGLQFLFEYFSETQRNKGNFPGRFSGRQFSNSRSEMNVSTLELGDSALYLCASSLAGGLYEQYFGPGTRLTVT.

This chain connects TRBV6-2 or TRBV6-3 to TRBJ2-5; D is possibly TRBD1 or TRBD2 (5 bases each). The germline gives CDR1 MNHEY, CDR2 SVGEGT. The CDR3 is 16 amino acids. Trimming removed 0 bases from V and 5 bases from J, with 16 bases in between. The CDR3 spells CASSYSIARGGETQYF. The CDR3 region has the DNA TGTGCCAGCAGTTACTCGATAGCGAGGGGTGGTGAGACCCAGTACTTC.

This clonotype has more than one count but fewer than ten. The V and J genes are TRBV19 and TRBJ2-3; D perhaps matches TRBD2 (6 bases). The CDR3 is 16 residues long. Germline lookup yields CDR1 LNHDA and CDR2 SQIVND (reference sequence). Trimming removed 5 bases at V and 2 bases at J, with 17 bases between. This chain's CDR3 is CASSVRDSSLTDTQYF. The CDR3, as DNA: TGTGCCAGTAGTGTCCGGGACTCGTCACTCACAGATACGCAGTATTTT.

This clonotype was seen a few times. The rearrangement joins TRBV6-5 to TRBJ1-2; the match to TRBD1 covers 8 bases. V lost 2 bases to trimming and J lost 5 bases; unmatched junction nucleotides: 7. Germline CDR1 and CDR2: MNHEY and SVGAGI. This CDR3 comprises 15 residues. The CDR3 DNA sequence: TGTGCCAGCAGTTACGAAGCAGGGGGCAATTATGGCTACACCTTC. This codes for CASSYEAGGNYGYTF.

For the CDR3, the DNA is TGTGCCAGCAGCTATCCCCGTGCGGGGTTAGAAGATACGCAGTATTTT. Protein: CASSYPRAGLEDTQYF. V and J are TRBV7-2 and TRBJ2-3; D perhaps matches TRBD2 (6 bases). Germline V gives CDR1 SGHTA, CDR2 FQGNSA. The CDR3 length is 16 residues. V shed 4 bases and J shed 5 bases, with 19 bases lying between them.

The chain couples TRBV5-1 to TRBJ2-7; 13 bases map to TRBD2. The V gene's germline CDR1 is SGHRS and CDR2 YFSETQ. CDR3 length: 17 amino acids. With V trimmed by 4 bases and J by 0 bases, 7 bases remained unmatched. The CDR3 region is CASSPGLAGASSYEQYV. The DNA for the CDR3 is TGCGCCAGCAGCCCCGGACTAGCGGGGGCGAGCTCCTACGAGCAGTACGTC.

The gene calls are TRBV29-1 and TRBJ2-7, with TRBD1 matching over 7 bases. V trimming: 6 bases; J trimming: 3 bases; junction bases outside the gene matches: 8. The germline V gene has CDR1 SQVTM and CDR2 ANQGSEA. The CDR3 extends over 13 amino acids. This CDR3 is CSVQARDSYEQYF. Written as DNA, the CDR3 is TGCAGCGTCCAAGCCAGGGACAGCTACGAGCAGTACTTC.

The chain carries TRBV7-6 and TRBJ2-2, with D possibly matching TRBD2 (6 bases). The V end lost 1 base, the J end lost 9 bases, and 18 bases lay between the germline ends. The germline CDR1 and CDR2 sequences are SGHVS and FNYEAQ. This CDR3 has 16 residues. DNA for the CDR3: TGTGCCAGCAGCTTAGAAGGGACTCCTCTACCCCGGGAGCTGTTTTTT. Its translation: CASSLEGTPLPRELFF.

The CDR3 is CSATGAGEPKNIQYF. Here the CDR3 DNA reads TGCAGTGCCACGGGGGCAGGGGAACCCAAAAACATTCAGTACTTC. The rearrangement joins TRBV20-1 to TRBJ2-4; D is perhaps TRBD1 or TRBD2 (6 bases each). The CDR3 loop spans 15 amino acids. V dropped 6 bases and J dropped 2 bases, with 17 bases sitting between them. CDR1 and CDR2 (germline): DFQATT, SNEGSKA (reference sequence).

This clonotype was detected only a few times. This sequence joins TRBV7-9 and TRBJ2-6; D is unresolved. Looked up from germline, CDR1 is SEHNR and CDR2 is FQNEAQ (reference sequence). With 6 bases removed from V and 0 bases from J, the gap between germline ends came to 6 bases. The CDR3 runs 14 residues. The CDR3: CASSPVSGANVLTF. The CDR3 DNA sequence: TGTGCCAGCAGTCCCGTCTCTGGGGCCAACGTCCTGACTTTC.